This record covers a single TCR beta chain. Clones were read by immunoSEQ multiplex PCR, and TCRdb kept only the in-frame ones, dropping some. The table lists about 5,500 clones, around four fifths of them singletons, with more than 40% in the top ten. This record belongs to a study of somatic mutations in cytotoxic T cells in rheumatoid arthritis. CDR1 and CDR2 from the germline V gene are MDHEN and SYDVKM. The trim removed 3 bases at V and 7 bases at J, leaving 16 bases unmatched. CDR3 size: 18 residues. The V and J genes are TRBV28 and TRBJ2-1, with 9 bases lining up with TRBD1. The TCR sequence derives from a woman aged 45-59 years with rheumatoid arthritis. Sequenced material: CD8+ T cells sorted from blood. CDR3 region: CASSFPSLQGAIMNEQFF. As DNA, the CDR3 is TGTGCCAGCAGTTTCCCCTCCTTACAGGGGGCTATTATGAATGAGCAGTTCTTC. Variable domain in full (rest from reference TRBV28 and TRBJ2-1): DVKVTQSSRYLVKRTGEKVFLECVQDMDHENMFWYRQDPGLGLRLIYFSYDVKMKEKGDIPEGYSVSREKKERFSLILESASTNQTSMYLCASSFPSLQGAIMNEQFFGPGTRLTVL.